This T cell receptor beta chain is drawn from a study of blood T cell repertoires in COVID-19. Study details: COVID-19 samples collected from the United States, Italy and Spain covered acute and convalescent phases. From T cells, B-cell-depleted T cells, or PBMCs came the material, which was cDNA or gDNA.

This clone was observed once. Original data processing: Reference gene primer amplification in the assay estimated nucleated cell counts. The table came from immunoSEQ multiplex PCR; TCRdb's copy has only in-frame clones and leaves some out. That table supplies the V and J calls and clone size; D and trimming were determined from the DNA. The sample shows fewer than 300,000 clones, less than 90% of them seen only once. CDR1 is SNHLY, CDR2 FYNNEI, per germline. Trimming removed 7 bases at V and 0 bases at J, with 16 bases between. The CDR3 is 15 amino acids. The sequencing sample was made of peripheral blood. The receptor's source is a woman in her 70s with active or convalescent COVID-19. The chain uses TRBV2 and TRBJ2-7; tentative D call: TRBD1 (5 bases). This chain's CDR3 is CASIRGQNPSYEQYF. CDR3 in DNA: TGTGCCAGCATAAGGGGTCAGAACCCCTCCTACGAGCAGTACTTC.